Following are 32 T cell receptor beta chains from one sample sequenced in a study of blood T cells in healthy people across ages (dated by TCRdb to the mid-2010s). The method behind the library was 5' RACE. Sequencer: Illumina HiSeq 2500. A second PCR of about 6 to 12 cycles was performed with a sample-barcoded 5' primer and a J-beta primer mix. TCRdb itself trimmed the public reads at Q25 with fastp, ran MiXCR and retained productive beta chains. A single entry per CDR3 protein holds the most common genes and DNA from its merged rows. The sample table shows about 560,000 distinct CDR3 sequences, and roughly a quarter are seen once. The ten biggest clones cover approximately 3.7% of the sample. These data also formed part of another study, on T cells of mothers and their children.

The sample comprised blood. All receptors come from a boy aged 2 to 10 in good health.

The rearrangement links TRBV14 to TRBJ1-2, with a possible D match to TRBD1 (5 bases). Trimming stripped 1 base from V and 2 bases from J, with 8 bases between. The germline CDR1 and CDR2 sequences are SGHDN and FVKESK. CDR3 length: 14 residues. CDR3 DNA: TGTGCCAGCAGCCAAGGTTACAGGAACTATGGCTACACCTTC. Translating gives CASSQGYRNYGYTF.

This clonotype was seen a handful of times. The chain has TRBV13 and TRBJ2-7; 7 bases map to TRBD1. Losses at the gene ends were 5 bases for V and 0 bases for J; bases not matched to a gene: 7. The CDR3 is 15 amino acids. Germline assignment: CDR1 PRHDT and CDR2 FYEKMQ (reference sequence). In nucleotides, the CDR3 is TGTGCCAGCAGCGTGACAGGGCGGACCTCCTACGAGCAGTACTTC. Translation: CASSVTGRTSYEQYF.

Only a few counts were recorded for this clonotype. The rearrangement links TRBV15 to TRBJ2-2; tentative D call: TRBD2 (5 bases). The CDR3 is 15 residues long. Germline V gene sequence: CDR1 LNHNV, CDR2 YYDKDF (reference sequence). V lost 0 bases and J lost 6, with 11 bases in between. The CDR3 bases are TGTGCCACCAGCAGAGATTCGGGGTTTGCCGGGGAGCTGTTTTTT. Translated: CATSRDSGFAGELFF.

This clonotype has ten or more counts. This rearrangement joins TRBV12-3 or TRBV12-4 to TRBJ2-1; possible D gene TRBD1, 5 bases. The length of the CDR3 is 15 residues. The germline V and J ends were trimmed by 7 bases and 2 bases, with 15 bases remaining between them. DNA for the CDR3: TGTGCCAGCACCTTGGGGCTTGGGGCCTACAATGAGCAGTTCTTC. Translating gives CASTLGLGAYNEQFF.

V and J are TRBV12-3 or TRBV12-4 and TRBJ2-2; 9 positions match TRBD1. The junction had 15 bases not matched to a gene; V was cut back by 8 bases and J by 5 bases. The CDR3 totals 17 residues. CDR3 in amino acids: CASLLTRDRAGTGELFF. The DNA for the CDR3 is TGTGCCAGCTTATTGACCCGGGACAGGGCTGGAACCGGGGAGCTGTTTTTT.

This clonotype was counted a few times. The rearrangement joins TRBV7-8 to TRBJ2-3, with D maybe TRBD2 (5 bases). The germline gives CDR1 SGHVS, CDR2 FQNEAQ. The length of the CDR3 is 16 residues. Deletions cut 4 bases from V and 5 bases from J, with 19 bases between. The CDR3 loop reads CASSYPQVSVEDTQYF. CDR3 DNA: TGTGCCAGCAGCTACCCCCAAGTTAGCGTGGAAGATACGCAGTATTTT.

J is TRBJ2-2 and V is TRBV24-1; a possible D gene is TRBD2 (6 bases). The V end was cut by 10 bases, the J end by 2 bases, with 37 bases between. CDR1 is KGHDR and CDR2 is SFDVKD in the germline V gene. The CDR3 covers 22 residues. The CDR3 region is CATDRKSQEGHEGSDNTGELFF. The DNA for the CDR3 is TGTGCCACTGACCGAAAGTCTCAGGAGGGCCACGAAGGATCGGATAACACCGGGGAGCTGTTTTTT.

This clonotype came up a few times. The chain is built from TRBV12-1 and TRBJ2-5; the table's TRBD1 call for D was not verified on the DNA. TRBV12-1 is shown as a pseudogene. The CDR3 runs to 15 residues. The CDR3 region is CASSFPLVGRETQYF. The DNA for the CDR3 is TGTGCCAGCAGCTTCCCCCTGGTGGGCCGGGAGACCCAGTACTTC.

This rearrangement joins TRBV13 to TRBJ1-2; a possible D gene is TRBD1 (5 bases). This CDR3 comprises 12 residues. Looked up from germline, CDR1 is PRHDT and CDR2 is FYEKMQ (reference sequence). The V end lost 5 bases, the J end lost 6 bases, and 10 bases lay between the germline ends. Here the CDR3 DNA reads TGTGCCAGCAGCCCGGGACTGAATGGCTACACCTTC. As protein: CASSPGLNGYTF.

This clonotype turned up a few times. This chain links TRBV4-1 with TRBJ1-5; D unclear. V shed 1 base and J shed 4 bases, with 14 bases lying between them. CDR3 length: 16 amino acids. CDR1 and CDR2 (germline): MGHRA, YSYEKL. CDR3 protein: CASSQGRSDRNQPQHF. CDR3 DNA: TGCGCCAGCAGCCAAGGACGGTCTGATAGGAATCAGCCCCAGCATTTT.

This clonotype turned up a few times. The J gene is TRBJ1-1, the V gene TRBV10-3; D may be TRBD1 (5 bases). Germline CDR1 and CDR2: ENHRY and SYGVKD. Trimming shortened V by 3 bases and J by 0 bases, and 11 bases separated the two germline ends. The CDR3 consists of 15 residues. In DNA form, the CDR3 reads TGTGCCATCAGTGAAAGGTCAGGGTTGAACACTGAAGCTTTCTTT. Its translation is CAISERSGLNTEAFF.

This clonotype came up a few times. The chain is built from TRBV7-2 and TRBJ1-1; D may be TRBD1 (5 bases). CDR3 size: 15 residues. The V gene lost 5 bases and the J gene lost 4 bases, with 17 bases spanning the gap. The V gene's germline CDR1 is SGHTA and CDR2 FQGNSA. The CDR3 DNA reads TGTGCCAGCAGCGAAACCCCAGGGCCGGGCACTGAAGCTTTCTTT. Translation gives CASSETPGPGTEAFF.

This chain uses TRBV27 with TRBJ2-5, with D unclear. CDR1 and CDR2 (germline): MNHEY, SMNVEV (reference sequence). The CDR3 loop spans 15 amino acids. Deletions cut 2 bases from V and 1 base from J, with 11 bases between. CDR3 coding DNA: TGTGCCAGCAGTTTAACCCCGCAGGCCCAAGAGACCCAGTACTTC. Residues: CASSLTPQAQETQYF.

This clonotype showed up just a few times. V and J are TRBV11-2 and TRBJ2-3; D not certain. Trimming cost V 1 base and J 3 bases, with 11 bases left between them. Germline V lookup: CDR1 SGHAT, CDR2 FQNNGV. The CDR3 is made up of 15 amino acids. CDR3 in amino acids: CASSLGVTGTDTQYF. CDR3 bases: TGTGCCAGCAGCTTAGGCGTCACGGGTACAGATACGCAGTATTTT.

Notes on this clonotype: A read error may be the cause here, since a much bigger clone is one base away. The V and J genes are TRBV18 and TRBJ1-3; D is unresolved. Germline-derived CDR1 and CDR2 are KGHSH and LQKENI. V shed 6 bases and J shed 0 bases, with 12 bases lying between them. This CDR3 has 15 residues. The CDR3 protein is CASSAALSSGNTIYF. In DNA, the CDR3 is TGTGCCAGCTCTGCGGCACTTAGCTCTGGAAACACCATATATTTT.

The genes are TRBV14 and TRBJ1-1; TRBD1 might be the D (5 bases). CDR1 is SGHDN, CDR2 FVKESK, per germline. V was trimmed by 1 base and J by 3 bases, leaving 9 bases between them. The CDR3 runs to 14 residues. In DNA form, the CDR3 reads TGTGCCAGCAGCCAAGGACGGGACGACACTGAAGCTTTCTTT. Encoded protein: CASSQGRDDTEAFF.

The chain joins TRBV3-1 to TRBJ2-5, with 8 bases fitting TRBD2. With V trimmed by 0 bases and J by 1 base, 7 bases remained unmatched. This CDR3 has 17 amino acids. Germline loops: CDR1 LGHDT, CDR2 YNNKEL (reference sequence). The CDR3 sequence: CASSQDPAGAPQETQYF. The CDR3 region has the DNA TGTGCCAGCAGCCAAGATCCAGCGGGGGCTCCCCAAGAGACCCAGTACTTC.

The chain has TRBV2 and TRBJ2-2, with unresolved D. Trimming shortened V by 5 bases and J by 0 bases, and 10 bases separated the two germline ends. Looked up from germline, CDR1 is SNHLY and CDR2 is FYNNEI. The CDR3 spans 15 residues. CDR3 in DNA: TGTGCCAGCAGTTCCAGATTAGCGAACACCGGGGAGCTGTTTTTT. This sequence encodes CASSSRLANTGELFF.

DNA of the CDR3: TGTGCCAGCAGCCCCGGGTTCGCCAATCAGCCCCAGCATTTT. Translation gives CASSPGFANQPQHF. This rearrangement joins TRBV5-5 to TRBJ1-5; D is unclear. This CDR3 spans 14 amino acids. Germline CDR1 and CDR2: SGHKS and YYEKEE (reference sequence). Deletions cut 4 bases from V and 3 bases from J, with 11 bases between.

This clonotype showed up just once. The chain combines TRBV13 with TRBJ2-1, with 9 bases lining up with TRBD1. V lost 3 bases, J lost 2 bases, and 5 bases stayed unmatched. Germline V lookup: CDR1 PRHDT, CDR2 FYEKMQ (reference sequence). CDR3 length: 16 amino acids. The CDR3 here is CASSFLQGAAYNEQFF. CDR3 DNA: TGTGCCAGCAGCTTCCTACAGGGGGCCGCCTACAATGAGCAGTTCTTC.

The J gene is TRBJ1-6, the V gene TRBV12-3 or TRBV12-4; no clear D. This CDR3 has 13 residues. V was cut by 5 bases and J by 7 bases, with 9 bases left in between. The CDR3 region has the DNA TGTGCCAGCAGTAACCAACAGAATTCACCCCTCCACTTT. Protein sequence: CASSNQQNSPLHF.

This clonotype came up many times. In DNA, the CDR3 is TGTGCCAGCAGCTCTCGGTACGGGACTAGCGGGAAATGGGCTGGGGGTGAGCAGTTCTTC. Amino acid sequence: CASSSRYGTSGKWAGGEQFF. The chain carries TRBV5-5 and TRBJ2-1; 13 bases are shared with TRBD2. V shed 3 bases, J shed 9 bases, and the junction held 21 bases outside the gene matches. Germline CDR1 is SGHKS and CDR2 is YYEKEE (reference sequence). CDR3 size: 20 residues.

There are a few counts of this clonotype. The rearrangement links TRBV12-3 or TRBV12-4 to TRBJ1-2; D call uncertain. Between the trimmed V and J ends, which lost 5 bases and 7 bases, there was a span of 14 bases. CDR3 length: 13 amino acids. CDR3 in amino acids: CASSQDGWGGYTF. CDR3 coding DNA: TGTGCCAGCAGTCAAGACGGCTGGGGTGGCTACACCTTC.

This clonotype was counted only a few times. The rearrangement joins TRBV24-1 to TRBJ2-2; D is unclear. The CDR3 totals 12 residues. V was clipped by 5 bases and J by 5 bases, with 5 bases between them. Germline V gene sequence: CDR1 KGHDR, CDR2 SFDVKD. CDR3: CATSVGTGELFF. The CDR3 DNA is TGTGCCACCAGTGTCGGAACCGGGGAGCTGTTTTTT.

At least ten counts were recorded for this clonotype. The CDR3 bases are TGTGCCAGCAGCTCCCAGGGGTCGGGTGAGCAGTTCTTC. This codes for CASSSQGSGEQFF. The V gene is TRBV13, the J gene TRBJ2-5; maybe TRBD1 (6 bases). The last part of the DNA fits TRBJ2-1 better; the J call may be wrong. CDR1 is PRHDT and CDR2 is FYEKMQ in the germline V gene (reference sequence). The CDR3 sequence is 13 residues long.

The CDR3, as DNA: TGCGCCAGCAGCTTGTGGAGTCTTACTAGCACAGATACGCAGTATTTT. Residues: CASSLWSLTSTDTQYF. V usage is TRBV5-1 and J usage is TRBJ2-3; D ambiguous. The germline CDR1 and CDR2 sequences are SGHRS and YFSETQ. The CDR3 runs 16 residues. V dropped 1 base and J dropped 0 bases, with 12 bases sitting between them.

The CDR3 loop is CASSPATHSYNEQFF. CDR3 in DNA: TGTGCCAGCAGTCCCGCGACCCACTCCTACAATGAGCAGTTCTTC. The genes are TRBV12-3 or TRBV12-4 and TRBJ2-1; no clear D gene. This CDR3 contains 15 residues. Trimming left V 5 bases short and J 0 bases short, with 11 bases between.

In this sample, this clonotype turned up a few times. The rearrangement joins TRBV6-2 or TRBV6-3 to TRBJ2-1; TRBD2 is a possible D gene (6 bases). The CDR3 is 14 residues long. V lost 0 bases and J lost 9, with 12 bases in between. Per germline, CDR1 MNHEY and CDR2 SVGEGT. The CDR3 bases are TGTGCCAGCAGTTACTCTGGGAGGAGGGCTGAGCAGTTCTTC. Its protein product is CASSYSGRRAEQFF.

The chain joins TRBV10-3 to TRBJ2-5, with TRBD1 as a possible D gene (5 bases). The assigned J gene may be wrong: the sequence end matches TRBJ2-1 better. CDR3 size: 15 residues. The V gene's germline CDR1 is ENHRY and CDR2 SYGVKD. CDR3 nucleotide sequence: TGTGCCATCAGTGAGGCAGGGATAACCTACAATGAGCAGTTCTTC. This encodes CAISEAGITYNEQFF.

This chain connects TRBV27 to TRBJ2-7, with TRBD1 matching 9 bases. Germline V gene data show CDR1 as MNHEY and CDR2 as SMNVEV (reference sequence). The CDR3 spans 14 residues. Unmatched junction bases numbered 6, after V lost 4 bases and J lost 5 bases. The CDR3 bases are TGTGCCAGCAGTTCACCGACAGGGGGTCACGAGCAGTACTTC. Protein product: CASSSPTGGHEQYF.

The chain carries TRBV6-1 and TRBJ1-4; D gene uncertain. CDR1 and CDR2 from the germline V gene are MNHNS and SASEGT. Between the trimmed V and J ends, which lost 1 base and 8 bases, there was a span of 14 bases. This CDR3 spans 15 amino acids. CDR3 residues: CASSEDVGGSEKLFF. CDR3 in DNA: TGTGCCAGCAGTGAAGACGTGGGTGGTAGCGAAAAACTGTTTTTT.

The chain employs TRBV20-1 and TRBJ2-3; D ambiguous. This CDR3 has 12 amino acids. Trimming left V 6 bases short and J 0 bases short, with 7 bases between. Germline assignment: CDR1 DFQATT and CDR2 SNEGSKA (reference sequence). The CDR3 sequence is CSAPSSTDTQYF. CDR3 DNA sequence: TGCAGTGCCCCCTCTAGCACAGATACGCAGTATTTT.